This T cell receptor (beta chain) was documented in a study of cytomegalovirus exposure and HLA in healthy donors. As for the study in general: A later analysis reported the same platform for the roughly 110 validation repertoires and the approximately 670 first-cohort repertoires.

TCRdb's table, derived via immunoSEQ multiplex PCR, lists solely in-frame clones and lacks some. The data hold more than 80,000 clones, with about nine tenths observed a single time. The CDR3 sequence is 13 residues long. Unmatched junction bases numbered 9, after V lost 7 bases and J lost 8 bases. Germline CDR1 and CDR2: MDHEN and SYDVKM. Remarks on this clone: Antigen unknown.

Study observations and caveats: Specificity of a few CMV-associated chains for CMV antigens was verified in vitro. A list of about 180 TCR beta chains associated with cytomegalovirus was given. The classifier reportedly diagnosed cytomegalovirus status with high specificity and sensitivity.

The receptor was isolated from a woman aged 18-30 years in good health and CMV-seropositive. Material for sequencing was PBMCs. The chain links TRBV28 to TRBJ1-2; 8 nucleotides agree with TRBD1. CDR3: CASNTGQVSGYTF. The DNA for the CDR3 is TGTGCCAGCAATACGGGACAGGTCTCCGGCTACACCTTC.